The 27 T cell receptor beta chains given below trace back to one sample, sequenced in a study of cytomegalovirus exposure and HLA in healthy donors. PCR involved 60 Vbeta and 13 Jbeta primers. Profiling relied on immunoSEQ multiplex PCR, and the TCRdb table lists in-frame clones only, not all of them. The sample shows some 78,000 clones, 60% to 75% of them seen only once. Sequenced sample: PBMCs. These receptors were collected from a woman aged 35 to 49 in good health and CMV-seropositive.

V is TRBV19 and J is TRBJ2-7, with 12 nucleotides matching TRBD1. Germline V gives CDR1 LNHDA, CDR2 SQIVND (reference sequence). The CDR3 runs to 15 residues. V lost 2 bases and J lost 6; bases outside the gene matches: 5. The CDR3 spells CASSILGQGAGEQYF. CDR3 coding DNA: TGTGCCAGTAGTATACTGGGACAGGGGGCGGGCGAGCAGTACTTC. Together with reference TRBV19 and TRBJ2-7, the CDR3 gives the full variable domain: DGGITQSPKYLFRKEGQNVTLSCEQNLNHDAMYWYRQDPGQGLRLIYYSQIVNDFQKGDIAEGYSVSREKKESFPLTVTSAQKNPTAFYLCASSILGQGAGEQYFGPGTRLTVT.

This chain connects TRBV30 to TRBJ2-1; TRBD2 is a possible D gene (6 bases). CDR1 is GTSNPN, CDR2 SVGIG, per germline (reference sequence). Trimming removed 5 bases from V and 7 bases from J, with 9 bases in between. CDR3 length equals 11 residues. Written as DNA, the CDR3 is TGTGCCTGGGGGGGGATGAATGAGCAGTTCTTC. This codes for CAWGGMNEQFF.

The chain is built from TRBV19 and TRBJ2-5; D is perhaps TRBD2 (5 bases). V was clipped by 6 bases and J by 4 bases, with 12 bases between them. CDR1 and CDR2 (germline): LNHDA, SQIVND (reference sequence). CDR3 length equals 13 residues. The DNA for the CDR3 is TGTGCCAGTAGGCTGATGGCGGGAGAGACCCAGTACTTC. Protein: CASRLMAGETQYF.

This clone turned up a few times. The gene calls are TRBV5-4 and TRBJ1-1, with D uncertain. V dropped 0 bases and J dropped 8 bases, with 8 bases sitting between them. CDR3 length: 12 amino acids. Germline-derived CDR1 and CDR2 are SGHNT and YYREEE (reference sequence). The CDR3 spells CASSLGEREAFF. The CDR3 DNA sequence: TGTGCCAGCAGCTTGGGGGAGAGGGAAGCTTTCTTT.

This clone showed up just once. The V gene is TRBV5-1, the J gene TRBJ2-7; the D is unclear. V was cut by 4 bases and J by 4 bases, with 18 bases left in between. Germline V lookup: CDR1 SGHRS, CDR2 YFSETQ. The CDR3 consists of 15 residues. The CDR3 loop reads CASSPRSSTSYEQYF. The CDR3 DNA reads as TGCGCCAGCAGCCCGCGGTCGAGTACCTCATACGAGCAGTACTTC.

J is TRBJ2-7 and V is TRBV27; 13 positions match TRBD2. The V gene's germline CDR1 is MNHEY and CDR2 SMNVEV (reference sequence). V dropped 6 bases and J dropped 6; count of bases not matched to a gene: 20. The CDR3 contains 19 residues. The CDR3 loop is CASSYLRLAGGPLSSEQYF. Here the CDR3 DNA reads TGTGCCAGCAGCTATCTCCGACTAGCGGGGGGCCCCTTGAGCTCCGAGCAGTACTTC.

This clone was counted between two and nine times. The chain combines TRBV4-1 with TRBJ2-1; 8 nucleotides match TRBD1. V was pared by 2 bases and J by 5 bases, with 5 bases of the junction left unmatched. The CDR3 has 15 amino acids. Germline lookup yields CDR1 MGHRA and CDR2 YSYEKL. CDR3 in amino acids: CASSQSQGENNEQFF. The DNA of the CDR3 is TGCGCCAGCAGCCAATCACAGGGGGAAAACAATGAGCAGTTCTTC.

The chain uses TRBV7-6 and TRBJ1-4, with no clear D. The CDR3 sequence is 15 residues long. Germline V lookup: CDR1 SGHVS, CDR2 FNYEAQ. Trimming left V 5 bases short and J 5 bases short, with 15 bases between. CDR3 region: CASSRAAGMNEKLFF. CDR3 bases: TGTGCCAGCAGCCGTGCAGCGGGAATGAATGAAAAACTGTTTTTT.

CDR3 in amino acids: CASSERGYRDTGELFF. CDR3 bases: TGTGCCAGCAGCGAACGAGGGTACAGGGACACCGGGGAGCTGTTTTTT. This chain joins TRBV28 and TRBJ2-2; weak D call: TRBD1 (6 bases). Germline V lookup: CDR1 MDHEN, CDR2 SYDVKM. CDR3 length equals 16 residues. V lost 6 bases, J lost 3 bases, and 17 bases lay in between.

Written as DNA, the CDR3 is TGTGCCAGCAGTTCAGGGACTAGCGGGTCCACCGGGGAGCTGTTTTTT. Amino acids: CASSSGTSGSTGELFF. This rearrangement joins TRBV6-6 to TRBJ2-2; 12 bases match TRBD2. Germline CDR1 and CDR2: MNHNY and SVGAGI (reference sequence). V shed 4 bases, J shed 4 bases, and the junction held 4 bases outside the gene matches. The CDR3 extends over 16 amino acids.

The chain joins TRBV18 to TRBJ2-3; 8 bases fit TRBD2. The V gene's germline CDR1 is KGHSH and CDR2 LQKENI. This CDR3 contains 16 residues. V lost 2 bases, J lost 1 base, and 5 bases stayed unmatched. DNA of the CDR3: TGTGCCAGCTCACCAAGGGCGGGGGGCGGCACAGATACGCAGTATTTT. Residues: CASSPRAGGGTDTQYF.

The chain couples TRBV7-8 to TRBJ1-2; D possibly corresponds to TRBD1 (6 bases). V was cut by 2 bases and J by 4 bases, with 20 bases left in between. The CDR3 loop spans 17 amino acids. The germline V gene encodes CDR1 SGHVS and CDR2 FQNEAQ. CDR3 in amino acids: CASSLMGSQGGFYGYTF. DNA for the CDR3: TGTGCCAGCAGCTTAATGGGTTCACAGGGAGGGTTCTATGGCTACACCTTC.

This clone was seen a few times. The chain links TRBV19 to TRBJ1-4; 8 nucleotides line up with TRBD1. This CDR3 region has 14 residues. The V segment lost 5 bases and the J segment 8 bases; nucleotides outside the gene matches: 7. Looked up from germline, CDR1 is LNHDA and CDR2 is SQIVND (reference sequence). The CDR3 DNA reads as TGTGCCAGTAGTCCCGACAGGGGAAGGGAAAAACTGTTTTTT. Protein product: CASSPDRGREKLFF.

The chain has TRBV5-1 and TRBJ1-5, with TRBD1 matching over 7 bases. Germline V gene lookup returns CDR1 SGHRS and CDR2 YFSETQ. J lost 4 bases, V lost 2 bases, and 6 bases had no gene match. CDR3 size: 15 residues. This chain's CDR3 is CASSLDTGENQPQHF. DNA of the CDR3: TGCGCCAGCAGCTTAGATACAGGGGAAAATCAGCCCCAGCATTTT.

This sequence joins TRBV19 and TRBJ1-1; D may be TRBD1 (6 bases). The CDR3 runs to 16 residues. V was cut by 8 bases and J by 4 bases, with 23 bases left in between. Germline CDR1 is LNHDA and CDR2 is SQIVND (reference sequence). This CDR3 is CASGTVKGVVGTEAFF. Written as DNA, the CDR3 is TGTGCCAGTGGGACCGTTAAGGGGGTGGTCGGCACTGAAGCTTTCTTT. Complete variable domain (other parts from reference TRBV19 and TRBJ1-1): DGGITQSPKYLFRKEGQNVTLSCEQNLNHDAMYWYRQDPGQGLRLIYYSQIVNDFQKGDIAEGYSVSREKKESFPLTVTSAQKNPTAFYLCASGTVKGVVGTEAFFGQGTRLTVV.

This chain uses TRBV4-3 with TRBJ1-1; a possible D gene is TRBD1 (5 bases). The CDR3 length is 15 residues. V lost 1 base, J lost 2 bases, and 11 bases lay in between. Per the germline V gene, CDR1 is LGHNA and CDR2 is YSLEER. CDR3 nucleotide sequence: TGCGCCAGCAGCCAAGCCGCAGGGCATAACACTGAAGCTTTCTTT. Translation gives CASSQAAGHNTEAFF.

The chain couples TRBV5-4 to TRBJ2-7; 7 nucleotides align to TRBD2. CDR1 is SGHNT and CDR2 is YYREEE in the germline V gene (reference sequence). The V and J ends lost 4 bases and 7 bases, in that order; junction bases with no gene match: 14. The CDR3 sequence is 15 residues long. This CDR3 is CASSKSRDYISEQYF. The DNA of the CDR3 is TGTGCCAGCAGCAAATCCCGGGACTATATTAGTGAGCAGTACTTC.

The table lists this clone with a few counts. The chain's CDR3 is CASSILGGRETQYF. The CDR3 nucleotides are TGTGCCAGTAGTATCCTTGGGGGGAGAGAGACCCAGTACTTC. The J gene is TRBJ2-5, the V gene TRBV19; weak D call: TRBD2 (6 bases). The CDR3 is made up of 14 amino acids. Per germline, CDR1 LNHDA and CDR2 SQIVND (reference sequence). The germline V and J ends were trimmed by 3 bases and 4 bases, with 12 bases remaining between them.

The chain carries TRBV9 and TRBJ2-2, with unresolved D. V was clipped by 3 bases and J by 2 bases, with 5 bases between them. The CDR3 spans 13 residues. Germline V gene data show CDR1 as SGDLS and CDR2 as YYNGEE. The CDR3 DNA is TGTGCCAGCAGCGGTTTAAACACCGGGGAGCTGTTTTTT. This sequence encodes CASSGLNTGELFF. Full variable domain (outside the CDR3, taken from reference TRBV9 and TRBJ2-2): DSGVTQTPKHLITATGQRVTLRCSPRSGDLSVYWYQQSLDQGLQFLIQYYNGEERAKGNILERFSAQQFPDLHSELNLSSLELGDSALYFCASSGLNTGELFFGEGSRLTVL.

The rearrangement uses TRBV7-2 and TRBJ2-3; 8 bases agree with TRBD2. Trimming at V came to 4 bases and at J to 5 bases, leaving 5 bases not matched to a gene. Germline loops: CDR1 SGHTA, CDR2 FQGNSA. This CDR3 contains 14 residues. CDR3 loop: CASSSGGAVDTQYF. For the CDR3, the DNA is TGTGCCAGCAGCTCCGGGGGGGCGGTAGATACGCAGTATTTT.

In its sample, this clone was seen once. One end of the junction fails to match germline, which may point to a read error. V gene TRBV7-2 combines with J gene TRBJ2-7; 7 nucleotides agree with TRBD2. In germline, CDR1 is SGHTA, CDR2 FQGNSA. The CDR3 runs 14 residues. CDR3 sequence reads: CASSLGGGLYEQYF. Written as DNA, the CDR3 is TGTGCCAGCAGCTTAGGGGGGGGACTTTACGAACAGTACTTC. The whole variable domain, filled in from reference TRBV7-2 and TRBJ2-7, reads GAGVSQSPSNKVTEKGKDVELRCDPISGHTALYWYRQSLGQGLEFLIYFQGNSAPDKSGLPSDRFSAERTGGSVSTLTIQRTQQEDSAVYLCASSLGGGLYEQYFGPGTRLTVT.

As concerns this clone: A read error may produce the germline difference seen at one junction end. This chain links TRBV30 with TRBJ1-2; D may be TRBD1 (5 bases). Germline V CDR1 and CDR2: GTSNPN, SVGIG (reference sequence). CDR3 size: 13 residues. The CDR3 DNA reads as TGTGCCTGGCTGGGACTCAACCCGGGCGGCTACCCCTTC. Translating gives CAWLGLNPGGYPF.

J is TRBJ2-1 and V is TRBV5-1, with TRBD1 matching over 7 bases. The V gene end was trimmed by 2 bases and the J gene end by 6 bases; junction bases not matched to a gene: 5. Germline CDR1 SGHRS, CDR2 YFSETQ. This CDR3 has 14 amino acids. CDR3 nucleotides: TGCGCCAGCAGCTTTTGGACAGGTGGCAATGAGCAGTTCTTC. This gives the protein CASSFWTGGNEQFF.

V gene TRBV5-3 combines with J gene TRBJ2-5; D is possibly TRBD2 (5 bases). TRBV5-3 falls under the ORF class, with uncertain function. This CDR3 comprises 17 residues. V gave up 1 base and J gave up 1 base, with 17 bases separating them. The CDR3 sequence is CARSLPPGVFPQETQYF. The DNA of the CDR3 is TGTGCCAGAAGCTTGCCCCCCGGGGTTTTCCCCCAAGAGACCCAGTACTTC.

This clone was counted a few times. This rearrangement joins TRBV10-1 to TRBJ2-7, with 10 bases matching TRBD1. Trimming took 4 bases from V and 6 from J; bases not matched to a gene: 3. This CDR3 contains 13 residues. Germline CDR1 and CDR2: WNHNN and SYGVQD (reference sequence). The CDR3 loop reads CASSVRTGGEQYF. In DNA, the CDR3 is TGCGCCAGCAGTGTACGGACAGGGGGCGAGCAGTACTTC.

The V gene is TRBV15, the J gene TRBJ2-5; 9 bases fit TRBD1. Per the germline V gene, CDR1 is LNHNV and CDR2 is YYDKDF (reference sequence). This CDR3 is built from 16 residues. Trimming at V came to 3 bases and at J to 4 bases, leaving 9 bases not matched to a gene. The CDR3 region is CATSRYRDRDGETQYF. CDR3 DNA sequence: TGTGCCACCAGCAGGTACCGGGACAGGGATGGAGAGACCCAGTACTTC.

The rearrangement uses TRBV28 and TRBJ1-2, with D possibly being TRBD1 (6 bases). V was pared by 5 bases and J by 3 bases, with 19 bases between. Germline V CDR1 and CDR2: MDHEN, SYDVKM. The CDR3 runs to 16 residues. CDR3 residues: CASSPGGAGDDYGYTF. The DNA for the CDR3 is TGTGCCAGCAGTCCCGGGGGGGCGGGGGACGACTATGGCTACACCTTC.